A selection of T cell receptor beta chains follows, all from one sample in a study of regulatory T cells in long-lasting Graves disease. From the multiplex PCR reads, TCRdb called clonotypes with MiXCR, one entry per CDR3 protein. The table has some 600,000 distinct CDR3 sequences, about 16% seen once. A further study also used this sample, focusing on T cells in Graves' hyperthyroidism and ophthalmopathy.

Sequenced here: peripheral blood mononuclear cells (PBMCs), sampled at new diagnosis, from a patient treated with antithyroid drugs. The receptors here all came from a young man with Graves disease. Each CDR3 is given with its conserved first and last residue. The order of the fields is J gene, D gene, V gene, clone size, CDR3 protein, CDR3 DNA. The D gene is left open where the match is weak. Clone size is stated in some rows and not others, as once, few, many or a class when expanded.

TRBJ2-7	.	TRBV28	.	CASSLLGRLLEQYF	TGTGCCAGCAGTTTACTGGGACGTCTGCTAGAGCAGTACTTC
TRBJ2-7	.	TRBV10-3	many	CAISESGGNEQYF	TGTGCCATCAGTGAGTCAGGAGGGAACGAGCAGTACTTC
TRBJ2-7	TRBD1	TRBV6-2/TRBV6-3	many	CASSRGGAYEQYF	TGTGCCAGCAGTCGAGGGGGCGCCTACGAGCAGTACTTC
TRBJ2-3	TRBD2	TRBV6-1	many	CASSEGLAGADTQYF	TGTGCCAGCAGTGAAGGACTAGCGGGAGCAGATACGCAGTATTTT
TRBJ2-7	.	TRBV28	.	CASRGRGEQYF	TGTGCCAGCAGGGGGAGAGGGGAGCAGTACTTC
TRBJ2-5	.	TRBV27	.	CASSGRGGREETQYF	TGTGCCAGCAGCGGCCGGGGCGGGCGCGAAGAGACCCAGTACTTC
TRBJ2-7	.	TRBV29-1	.	CSVEDPGQGGVVDEQYF	TGCAGCGTTGAAGATCCTGGGCAGGGGGGTGTCGTAGACGAGCAGTACTTC
TRBJ1-2	TRBD1	TRBV5-1	.	CASSLAHSTGGSGYTF	TGCGCCAGCAGCTTGGCCCATAGTACAGGGGGTTCTGGCTACACCTTC
TRBJ1-1	.	TRBV29-1	many	CSGQVMNTEAFF	TGCAGCGGACAGGTCATGAACACTGAAGCTTTCTTT
TRBJ2-7	.	TRBV20-1	many	CSARVSGKGPQYF	TGCAGTGCTAGGGTAAGCGGAAAAGGACCGCAGTACTTC
TRBJ2-1	.	TRBV27	.	CASSVLGINEQFF	TGTGCCAGCAGTGTACTAGGGATCAATGAGCAGTTCTTC
TRBJ1-1	.	TRBV5-1	few	CASSDPTWQLRAFF	TGCGCCAGCAGCGACCCCACGTGGCAGCTGCGAGCTTTCTTT
TRBJ2-1	.	TRBV27	many	CASSLPPLGAGTRNEQFF	TGTGCCAGCAGTTTACCCCCGCTCGGTGCGGGAACGCGGAATGAGCAGTTCTTC
TRBJ2-1	.	TRBV6-5	.	CASSYGPAGLGGNEQFF	TGTGCCAGCAGTTACGGGCCCGCCGGGTTGGGAGGCAATGAGCAGTTCTTC
TRBJ2-7	.	TRBV30	many	CAWSVHGALEQYF	TGTGCCTGGAGTGTACACGGGGCACTGGAGCAGTACTTC
TRBJ2-5	.	TRBV4-1	few	CASSQGTVQETQYF	TGCGCCAGCAGCCAAGGGACAGTCCAAGAGACCCAGTACTTC
TRBJ2-3	TRBD1	TRBV2	many	CASIVTGGLSTDTQYF	TGTGCCAGCATCGTAACAGGGGGACTTAGCACAGATACGCAGTATTTT
TRBJ2-1	.	TRBV30	.	CAWSVGVYEQFF	TGTGCCTGGAGTGTTGGAGTGTATGAGCAGTTCTTC
TRBJ2-2	.	TRBV7-9	.	CASSLGDRTGELFF	TGTGCCAGCAGCTTGGGGGACCGGACCGGGGAGCTGTTTTTT
TRBJ2-5	.	TRBV6-2/TRBV6-3	.	CASSFLAETQYF	TGTGCCAGCAGTTTCCTGGCAGAGACCCAGTACTTC
TRBJ1-2	TRBD1	TRBV6-4	many	CASSDRSRGHGGYTF	TGTGCCAGCAGTGACAGGAGCAGGGGGCATGGTGGCTACACCTTC
TRBJ2-1	TRBD2	TRBV9	.	CASSPFSGGQNEQFF	TGTGCCAGCAGTCCCTTTTCGGGAGGGCAGAATGAGCAGTTCTTC
TRBJ2-6	.	TRBV19	.	CASSKASIVLTF	TGTGCCAGTAGTAAGGCATCCATAGTCCTGACTTTC
TRBJ2-7	TRBD2	TRBV18	few	CASSVAGGPNEQYF	TGTGCCAGCTCAGTAGCGGGAGGGCCGAACGAGCAGTACTTC
TRBJ2-5	TRBD2	TRBV11-2	many	CASSSFRGRLETQYF	TGTGCCAGCAGCTCCTTCCGCGGGAGACTCGAGACCCAGTACTTC
TRBJ1-5	TRBD1	TRBV19	.	CASSTETGGRNQPQHF	TGTGCCAGTAGTACAGAGACAGGGGGCCGCAATCAGCCCCAGCATTTT
TRBJ2-1	TRBD2	TRBV5-1	.	CASSLALAGGYEQFF	TGCGCCAGCAGCTTGGCGCTAGCGGGAGGGTATGAGCAGTTCTTC
TRBJ2-7	.	TRBV28	many	CASSTLAQGTYEQYF	TGTGCCAGCAGTACTTTGGCGCAGGGAACCTACGAGCAGTACTTC
TRBJ1-2	.	TRBV7-9	.	CASSLVITDNYGYTF	TGTGCCAGCAGCTTAGTGATAACAGATAACTATGGCTACACCTTC
TRBJ2-7	.	TRBV5-6	few	CASSSPLEGYSYEQYF	TGTGCCAGCAGCTCCCCTCTTGAGGGCTACTCCTACGAGCAGTACTTC
TRBJ2-2	.	TRBV12-5	.	CASGDFNTGELFF	TGTGCTAGTGGTGACTTTAACACCGGGGAGCTGTTTTTT
TRBJ2-7	TRBD1	TRBV5-1	many	CASSPGQLDYEQYF	TGCGCCAGCAGCCCGGGACAGCTTGACTACGAGCAGTACTTC
TRBJ2-7	.	TRBV20-1	many	CSVKRGNYEQYF	TGCAGTGTAAAACGGGGAAACTACGAGCAGTACTTC
TRBJ2-7	.	TRBV7-2	many	CASTSSYEQYF	TGTGCCAGCACCTCTTCCTACGAGCAGTACTTC
TRBJ1-2	.	TRBV2	.	CASSLDSDYGYTF	TGTGCCAGCAGTCTGGACAGTGACTATGGCTACACCTTC
TRBJ2-5	.	TRBV19	few	CASSWGLRRQETQYF	TGTGCCAGTAGTTGGGGACTCCGGAGGCAAGAGACCCAGTACTTC
TRBJ1-1	.	TRBV30	many	CAWTPLGEAFF	TGTGCCTGGACTCCTCTGGGGGAGGCTTTCTTT
TRBJ2-5	.	TRBV6-5	many	CASSYQARETQYF	TGTGCCAGCAGTTACCAAGCCAGGGAGACCCAGTACTTC
TRBJ2-6	TRBD2	TRBV6-9	few	CASSSQTSGSPGANVLTF	TGTGCCAGCAGTTCGCAGACTAGCGGGAGTCCTGGGGCCAACGTCCTGACTTTC
TRBJ2-3	TRBD2	TRBV7-9	once	CASSSTSGSADTQYF	TGTGCCAGCAGCTCGACTAGCGGGAGTGCAGATACGCAGTATTTT
TRBJ1-2	.	TRBV11-2	few	CASSTPRDRGYTF	TGTGCCAGCAGCACCCCCCGGGATCGGGGCTACACCTTC
TRBJ2-2	.	TRBV5-1	.	CASVPGSSVGELFF	TGCGCCAGCGTTCCGGGATCATCAGTGGGGGAGCTGTTTTTT
TRBJ1-5	TRBD1	TRBV10-2	.	CASSSFGTVIRNQPQHF	TGCGCCAGCAGTTCCTTTGGGACAGTCATTCGTAATCAGCCCCAGCATTTT
TRBJ2-2	.	TRBV5-1	.	CASSLGDLNTGELFF	TGCGCCAGCAGCTTAGGAGATTTAAACACCGGGGAGCTGTTTTTT
TRBJ1-1	TRBD1	TRBV2	many	CASSQGTGASADTEAFF	TGTGCCAGCAGTCAAGGAACAGGGGCCTCGGCCGACACTGAAGCTTTCTTT
TRBJ1-5	TRBD1	TRBV19	.	CASSIGTGNQPQHF	TGTGCCAGTAGTATCGGGACAGGGAATCAGCCCCAGCATTTT
TRBJ1-6	.	TRBV9	few	CASSVESYSPLHF	TGTGCCAGCAGCGTAGAATCCTATTCACCCCTCCACTTT
TRBJ1-2	.	TRBV5-1	many	CASSLEAGMMNYGYTF	TGCGCCAGCAGCTTGGAAGCAGGGATGATGAATTATGGCTACACCTTC